This section outlines one T cell receptor (beta chain) sequence together with its context. TCRbeta library construction was performed incorporating unique molecular identifiers. Using its own MiXCR run on the PCR reads, TCRdb lists one record per CDR3 protein. The sample shows roughly 500,000 distinct CDR3 sequences, around a third of them seen only once. Germline CDR1 DFQATT, CDR2 SNEGSKA (reference sequence). This CDR3 is built from 12 residues. This specimen belongs to a study of T-cell reconstitution after alpha-beta-depleted transplantation in children. This clonotype was sampled from a human donor who donated a stem cell graft to a child with aplastic anemia. Material: PBMCs from the stem cell graft donor, obtained from the stem cell graft. V is TRBV20-1 and J is TRBJ2-7; D possibly corresponds to TRBD1 (6 bases). The chain's CDR3 is CGTGTPGDEQYF. The DNA of the CDR3 is TGCGGAACGGGGACACCTGGCGACGAGCAGTACTTC.